This is a list of T cell receptor beta chains from one sample in a study of shared clonotypes between healthy human individuals. Using immunoSEQ multiplex PCR, the repertoire was profiled, and TCRdb retains in-frame clones only, with some absent. The sample has hundreds of thousands of clones; around 78% are singletons. Sequences were obtained from PBMCs. The receptors were gathered from a woman aged 40 to 50 in good health. Some clones in this sample may be carry-over from other donors' samples. Each CDR3 is given with its conserved first and last residue. The D gene is left open where the match is weak. Some rows have no size entry. The others give once, few or many, or a class for an expanded clone.

d_gene: -; abundance: -; j_gene: TRBJ1-1; v_gene: TRBV28; len: 16; CDR3nt: TGTGCCAGCAGGCTGGGGGGTCAGGGGACGTTCACTGAAGCTTTCTTT; CDR3aa: CASRLGGQGTFTEAFF
d_gene: TRBD1; abundance: -; j_gene: TRBJ2-7; v_gene: TRBV5-4; len: 15; CDR3nt: TGTGCCAGCAGCTTGCCGGGACAGGTTTTTAGGAAGCAGTACTTC; CDR3aa: CASSLPGQVFRKQYF
d_gene: TRBD1; abundance: once; j_gene: TRBJ2-5; v_gene: TRBV25-1; len: 15; CDR3nt: TGTGCCAGCAGTGAAGGAGGACAGGGGAGAGAGACCCAGTACTTC; CDR3aa: CASSEGGQGRETQYF
d_gene: -; abundance: -; j_gene: TRBJ2-5; v_gene: TRBV5-1; len: 16; CDR3nt: TGCGCCAGCAGCTTGGGGGCGATGCCAAGTCAAGAGACCCAGTACTTC; CDR3aa: CASSLGAMPSQETQYF
d_gene: -; abundance: -; j_gene: TRBJ1-2; v_gene: TRBV5-4; len: 15; CDR3nt: TGTGCCAGCAGCTTGGCCGAGGGGGAGGACTATGGCTACACCTTC; CDR3aa: CASSLAEGEDYGYTF
d_gene: TRBD2; abundance: few; j_gene: TRBJ2-7; v_gene: TRBV7-2; len: 19; CDR3nt: TGTGCCAGCAGCTTCTCAGGAGTCGCTAGCGGGGGCTTCTCCTACGAGCAGTACTTC; CDR3aa: CASSFSGVASGGFSYEQYF
d_gene: -; abundance: -; j_gene: TRBJ2-7; v_gene: TRBV7-9; len: 13; CDR3nt: TGTGCCAGCAGCTTAGAGGGGGGGTCCGAGCAGTACTTC; CDR3aa: CASSLEGGSEQYF
d_gene: -; abundance: -; j_gene: TRBJ2-7; v_gene: TRBV7-2; len: 14; CDR3nt: TGTGCCAGCAGCTTAGAGGCAGAGAGCTACGAGCAGTACTTC; CDR3aa: CASSLEAESYEQYF
d_gene: TRBD2; abundance: -; j_gene: TRBJ2-5; v_gene: TRBV27; len: 16; CDR3nt: TGTGCCAGCAGTTTATCGATGGCGGGAGCTCAAGAGACCCAGTACTTC; CDR3aa: CASSLSMAGAQETQYF
d_gene: -; abundance: many; j_gene: TRBJ1-2; v_gene: TRBV15; len: 13; CDR3nt: TGTGCCACCAGCAGAGGCCCTCTAGGTGGCTACACCTTC; CDR3aa: CATSRGPLGGYTF
d_gene: -; abundance: -; j_gene: TRBJ2-7; v_gene: TRBV11-3; len: 16; CDR3nt: TGTGCCAGCAGCTTAATTTCGGGCGGCCCTTTTTACGAGCAGTACTTC; CDR3aa: CASSLISGGPFYEQYF
d_gene: -; abundance: -; j_gene: TRBJ2-7; v_gene: TRBV18; len: 13; CDR3nt: TGTGCCAGCTCACCGGGACTGGCCTACGAGCAGTACTTC; CDR3aa: CASSPGLAYEQYF
d_gene: -; abundance: few; j_gene: TRBJ1-1; v_gene: TRBV30; len: 14; CDR3nt: TGTGCCTGGAGTGTCTGGGGGCGTCGAACTGAAGCTTTCTTT; CDR3aa: CAWSVWGRRTEAFF
d_gene: -; abundance: -; j_gene: TRBJ1-4; v_gene: TRBV19; len: 15; CDR3nt: TGTGCCAGTAGTATTTTCGGCAGGTCTAATGAAAAACTGTTTTTT; CDR3aa: CASSIFGRSNEKLFF
d_gene: -; abundance: -; j_gene: TRBJ1-1; v_gene: TRBV7-8; len: 15; CDR3nt: TGTGCCAGCAGCCCACAGGTCCCCATGAACACTGAAGCTTTCTTT; CDR3aa: CASSPQVPMNTEAFF
d_gene: -; abundance: -; j_gene: TRBJ2-7; v_gene: TRBV7-2; len: 16; CDR3nt: TGTGCCAGCACGGAATTCTCCCTACGAGATCCGAGAGAGCAGTACTTC; CDR3aa: CASTEFSLRDPREQYF
d_gene: -; abundance: -; j_gene: TRBJ1-1; v_gene: TRBV25-1; len: 13; CDR3nt: TGTGCCAGCAGTGCCGCAGTGAACACTGAAGCTTTCTTT; CDR3aa: CASSAAVNTEAFF
d_gene: -; abundance: -; j_gene: TRBJ2-1; v_gene: TRBV12-5; len: 15; CDR3nt: TGTGCTAGTGGTTTTGTTAGCGGATCCTACAATGAGCAGTTCTTC; CDR3aa: CASGFVSGSYNEQFF
d_gene: -; abundance: -; j_gene: TRBJ2-2; v_gene: TRBV10-3; len: 16; CDR3nt: TGTGCCATCAGTGGAGTCGCAGGACCTGGGATCGGGGAGCTGTTTTTT; CDR3aa: CAISGVAGPGIGELFF
d_gene: -; abundance: few; j_gene: TRBJ1-5; v_gene: TRBV19; len: 14; CDR3nt: TGTGCCAGTGATGGGGGGTATAGCAATCAGCCCCAGCATTTT; CDR3aa: CASDGGYSNQPQHF
d_gene: -; abundance: -; j_gene: TRBJ2-5; v_gene: TRBV25-1; len: 18; CDR3nt: TGTGCCAGCAGTGAAGGGAGCGGAACCCCCCGGGGACAAGAGACCCAGTACTTC; CDR3aa: CASSEGSGTPRGQETQYF
d_gene: TRBD1; abundance: -; j_gene: TRBJ1-4; v_gene: TRBV30; len: 16; CDR3nt: TGTGCCTGGAGTCCAGGACAGGCCCTCGCGGGTGGAAAACTGTTTTTT; CDR3aa: CAWSPGQALAGGKLFF
d_gene: -; abundance: -; j_gene: TRBJ2-1; v_gene: TRBV19; len: 15; CDR3nt: TGTGCCAGTAGTACCGACCGGGTGTCCTACAATGAGCAGTTCTTC; CDR3aa: CASSTDRVSYNEQFF
d_gene: -; abundance: -; j_gene: TRBJ2-7; v_gene: TRBV6-5; len: 13; CDR3nt: TGTGCCAGCAGGGGGCAGGGGACCTACGAGCAGTACTTC; CDR3aa: CASRGQGTYEQYF
d_gene: -; abundance: -; j_gene: TRBJ2-1; v_gene: TRBV11-2; len: 15; CDR3nt: TGTGCCAGCAGCTTAACGCCCCCTAGCGTCGGTGAGCAGTTCTTC; CDR3aa: CASSLTPPSVGEQFF
d_gene: -; abundance: -; j_gene: TRBJ2-7; v_gene: TRBV11-1; len: 14; CDR3nt: TGTGCCAGCAGCTTAGGATTCGGGGGACGAGAGCAGTACTTC; CDR3aa: CASSLGFGGREQYF
d_gene: -; abundance: -; j_gene: TRBJ2-7; v_gene: TRBV19; len: 16; CDR3nt: TGTGCCAGTAGTATTTGGTGTGACAGAATAAGGTACGAGCAGTACTTC; CDR3aa: CASSIWCDRIRYEQYF
d_gene: TRBD2; abundance: -; j_gene: TRBJ2-7; v_gene: TRBV7-9; len: 15; CDR3nt: TGTGCCAGCAGGGGACCAGGGACTAGCGGCTACGAGCAGTACTTC; CDR3aa: CASRGPGTSGYEQYF
d_gene: -; abundance: few; j_gene: TRBJ2-7; v_gene: TRBV6-6; len: 16; CDR3nt: TGTGCCAGCAGTAGGGACCCTAGCGACTACTCCTACGAGCAGTACTTC; CDR3aa: CASSRDPSDYSYEQYF
d_gene: TRBD1; abundance: -; j_gene: TRBJ1-3; v_gene: TRBV4-2; len: 16; CDR3nt: TGTGCCAGCAGCCAACTGCGACAGGGATCGGGAAACACCATATATTTT; CDR3aa: CASSQLRQGSGNTIYF
d_gene: TRBD2; abundance: -; j_gene: TRBJ2-1; v_gene: TRBV6-1; len: 13; CDR3nt: TGTGCCAGCAGTCCGCGGACTAGCGGTGAGCAGTTCTTC; CDR3aa: CASSPRTSGEQFF
d_gene: -; abundance: -; j_gene: TRBJ2-7; v_gene: TRBV5-1; len: 12; CDR3nt: TGCGCCAGCAGCGGTTCGAAAAACGAGCAGTACTTC; CDR3aa: CASSGSKNEQYF
d_gene: -; abundance: -; j_gene: TRBJ1-1; v_gene: TRBV6-1; len: 13; CDR3nt: TGTGCCAGCAGTGATACAGGGAACACTGAAGCTTTCTTT; CDR3aa: CASSDTGNTEAFF
d_gene: -; abundance: -; j_gene: TRBJ2-7; v_gene: TRBV19; len: 15; CDR3nt: TGTGCCAGTAGTAGGTTCGCGACACAGGAATACGAGCAGTACTTC; CDR3aa: CASSRFATQEYEQYF
d_gene: TRBD2; abundance: few; j_gene: TRBJ2-3; v_gene: TRBV28; len: 15; CDR3nt: TGTGCCAGCAGTCGGACTAGCGACAGCACAGATACGCAGTATTTT; CDR3aa: CASSRTSDSTDTQYF
d_gene: -; abundance: -; j_gene: TRBJ2-3; v_gene: TRBV28; len: 13; CDR3nt: TGTGCCAGCAGTCCCCGCCGCACAGATACGCAGTATTTT; CDR3aa: CASSPRRTDTQYF
d_gene: TRBD1; abundance: once; j_gene: TRBJ2-7; v_gene: TRBV5-1; len: 16; CDR3nt: TGCGCCAGCAGCTTGGCCTCGGACAGGGTCGGAGGCGAGCAGTACTTC; CDR3aa: CASSLASDRVGGEQYF
d_gene: TRBD2; abundance: -; j_gene: TRBJ2-1; v_gene: TRBV5-1; len: 15; CDR3nt: TGCGCCAGCAGACAAGCGGGAGGGTCCTACAATGAGCAGTTCTTC; CDR3aa: CASRQAGGSYNEQFF
d_gene: -; abundance: few; j_gene: TRBJ2-3; v_gene: TRBV19; len: 13; CDR3nt: TGTGCCAGTAGTATGAGGAACACAGATACGCAGTATTTT; CDR3aa: CASSMRNTDTQYF
d_gene: TRBD2; abundance: -; j_gene: TRBJ2-1; v_gene: TRBV11-2; len: 17; CDR3nt: TGTGCCAGCAGCTTAAGTCTGGCTAGCGGGAGTTACAATGAGCAGTTCTTC; CDR3aa: CASSLSLASGSYNEQFF
d_gene: TRBD2; abundance: -; j_gene: TRBJ2-1; v_gene: TRBV4-3; len: 14; CDR3nt: TGCGCCAGCAGCCAAGGACTAGCCACCAATGAGCAGTTCTTC; CDR3aa: CASSQGLATNEQFF
d_gene: TRBD1; abundance: -; j_gene: TRBJ1-1; v_gene: TRBV7-2; len: 15; CDR3nt: TGTGCCAGCAGCTCACCCGACAGGGGCGGCACTGAAGCTTTCTTT; CDR3aa: CASSSPDRGGTEAFF
d_gene: TRBD1; abundance: -; j_gene: TRBJ2-2; v_gene: TRBV5-1; len: 16; CDR3nt: TGCGCCAGCAGCTTTGGACGGACAGGGGCCACCGGGGAGCTGTTTTTT; CDR3aa: CASSFGRTGATGELFF
d_gene: -; abundance: once; j_gene: TRBJ2-1; v_gene: TRBV7-9; len: 18; CDR3nt: TGTGCCAGCAGCCCGACCCCCGTTCAGATGAGCTCCTACAATGAGCAGTTCTTC; CDR3aa: CASSPTPVQMSSYNEQFF
d_gene: -; abundance: once; j_gene: TRBJ2-2; v_gene: TRBV12-5; len: 18; CDR3nt: TGTGCTAGTGGTTTGGGGCCCAAGGGGGGCACGAACACCGGGGAGCTGTTTTTT; CDR3aa: CASGLGPKGGTNTGELFF
d_gene: -; abundance: many; j_gene: TRBJ2-1; v_gene: TRBV7-7; len: 13; CDR3nt: TGTGCTAGCAGCTTAGCGGAGGACAATGAGCAGTTCTTC; CDR3aa: CASSLAEDNEQFF
d_gene: -; abundance: once; j_gene: TRBJ1-2; v_gene: TRBV6-1; len: 14; CDR3nt: TGTGCCAGCAGTGAAGGGTTGAGCGACTATGGCTACACCTTC; CDR3aa: CASSEGLSDYGYTF
d_gene: -; abundance: -; j_gene: TRBJ2-7; v_gene: TRBV5-6; len: 16; CDR3nt: TGTGCCAGCAGCTTGGCGGGTCGGGGGAGCTCTCCGGGGCAGTACTTC; CDR3aa: CASSLAGRGSSPGQYF
d_gene: -; abundance: -; j_gene: TRBJ1-4; v_gene: TRBV15; len: 12; CDR3nt: TGTGCCACCAGCAGAGTATTCGGAAAACTGTTTTTT; CDR3aa: CATSRVFGKLFF